This entry is about one TCR beta chain. The antigen remains undetermined. The record originates from a study of vaccination effects on CD4 cells after COVID-19. CDR3 length: 12 residues. The V gene lost 5 bases and the J gene lost 6 bases, with 10 bases spanning the gap. CDR1 is SQVTM, CDR2 ANQGSEA, per germline. The assay was immunoSEQ multiplex PCR, and TCRdb's table has in-frame clones only and misses some. The repertoire has tens of thousands of clones, approximately 67% of them found once; the top ten carry 4.2%. Isolating CD4+ T cells followed 9 to 11 days of culture. The source material was CD4+ T cells from PBMCs cultured without peptide, sampled before COVID-19 vaccination. The rearrangement uses TRBV29-1 and TRBJ2-2, with D possibly TRBD1 on 5 matching bases. The receptor comes from a human donor who received a COVID-19 vaccine. The CDR3 bases are TGCAGCGTTAGGCAGGGCGCCGGGGAGCTGTTTTTT. Translation: CSVRQGAGELFF.